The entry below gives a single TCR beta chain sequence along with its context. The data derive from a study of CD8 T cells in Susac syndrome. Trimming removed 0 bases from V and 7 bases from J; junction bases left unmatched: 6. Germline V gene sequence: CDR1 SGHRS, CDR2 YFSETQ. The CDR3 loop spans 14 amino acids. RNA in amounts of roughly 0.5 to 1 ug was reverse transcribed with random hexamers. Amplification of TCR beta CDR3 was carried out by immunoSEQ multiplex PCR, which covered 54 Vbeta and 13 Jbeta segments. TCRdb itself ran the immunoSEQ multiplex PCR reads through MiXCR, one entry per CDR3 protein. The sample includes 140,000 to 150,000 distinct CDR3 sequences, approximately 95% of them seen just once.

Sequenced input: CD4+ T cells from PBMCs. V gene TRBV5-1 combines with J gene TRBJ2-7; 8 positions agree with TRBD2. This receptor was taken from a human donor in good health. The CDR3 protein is CASSLVAGLGEQYF. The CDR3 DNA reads TGCGCCAGCAGCTTGGTAGCGGGACTGGGAGAGCAGTACTTC. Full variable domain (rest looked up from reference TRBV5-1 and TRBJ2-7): KAGVTQTPRYLIKTRGQQVTLSCSPISGHRSVSWYQQTPGQGLQFLFEYFSETQRNKGNFPGRFSGRQFSNSRSEMNVSTLELGDSALYLCASSLVAGLGEQYFGPGTRLTVT.